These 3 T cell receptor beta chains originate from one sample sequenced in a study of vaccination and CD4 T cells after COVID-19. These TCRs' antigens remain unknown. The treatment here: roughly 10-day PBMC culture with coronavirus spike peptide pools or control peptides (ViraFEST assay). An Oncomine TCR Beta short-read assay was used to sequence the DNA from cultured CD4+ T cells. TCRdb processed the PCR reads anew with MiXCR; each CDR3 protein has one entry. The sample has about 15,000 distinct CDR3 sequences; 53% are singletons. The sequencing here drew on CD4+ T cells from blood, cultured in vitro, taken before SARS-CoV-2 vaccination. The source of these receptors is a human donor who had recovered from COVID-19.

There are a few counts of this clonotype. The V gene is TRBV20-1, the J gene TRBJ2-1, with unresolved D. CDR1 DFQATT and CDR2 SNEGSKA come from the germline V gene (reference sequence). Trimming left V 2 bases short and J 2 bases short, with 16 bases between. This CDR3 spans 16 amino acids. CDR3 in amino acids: CSARRRASLTYNEQFF. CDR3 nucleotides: TGCAGTGCTAGAAGGCGAGCATCTCTTACCTACAATGAGCAGTTCTTC.

The CDR3 DNA reads as TGCGCCAGCAGCTCTGGGCTCATGAACACTGAAGCTTTCTTT. The encoded protein is CASSSGLMNTEAFF. V usage is TRBV4-3 and J usage is TRBJ1-1; no reliable D call. V shed 5 bases and J shed 0 bases, with 10 bases lying between them. CDR1 and CDR2 (germline): LGHNA, YSLEER. This CDR3 has 14 amino acids.

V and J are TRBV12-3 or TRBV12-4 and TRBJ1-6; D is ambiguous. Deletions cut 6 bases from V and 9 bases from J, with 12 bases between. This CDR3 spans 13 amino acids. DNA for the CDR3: TGTGCCAGCAGAATTCGGTCTGTTTCACCCCTCCACTTT. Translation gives CASRIRSVSPLHF.